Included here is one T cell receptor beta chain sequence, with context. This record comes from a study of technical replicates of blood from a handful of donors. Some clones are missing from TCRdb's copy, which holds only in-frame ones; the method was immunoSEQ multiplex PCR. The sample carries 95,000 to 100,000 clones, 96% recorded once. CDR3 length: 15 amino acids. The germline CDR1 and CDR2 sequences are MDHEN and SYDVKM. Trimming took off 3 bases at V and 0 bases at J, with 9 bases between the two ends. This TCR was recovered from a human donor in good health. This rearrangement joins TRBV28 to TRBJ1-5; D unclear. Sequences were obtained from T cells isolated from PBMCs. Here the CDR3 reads CASSFWADSNQPQHF. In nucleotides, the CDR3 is TGTGCCAGCAGTTTCTGGGCAGATAGCAATCAGCCCCAGCATTTT.